The 21 T cell receptor beta chains below were found in one sample sequenced in a study of T cell responses to AZD1222 COVID-19 vaccine. This table comes from immunoSEQ multiplex PCR, and its TCRdb copy is limited to in-frame clones, with some not included. The sample comprises over 200,000 clones, about 94% of which are singletons, and 1.7% rests with the top ten. The source material was peripheral blood, sampled 28 days after the second dose of the MenACWY control vaccine. The origin of the receptors is an adult who received the MenACWY meningococcal vaccine as a control.

V is TRBV5-6 and J is TRBJ2-5; D gene uncertain. Trimming pared 1 base from V and 1 base from J, leaving 5 bases between. This CDR3 is built from 13 residues. Per the germline V gene, CDR1 is SGHDT and CDR2 is YYEEEE. CDR3 amino acids: CASSLSIQETQYF. CDR3 coding DNA: TGTGCCAGCAGCTTGTCCATCCAAGAGACCCAGTACTTC.

The chain carries TRBV12-3 or TRBV12-4 and TRBJ2-5; D might be TRBD2 (6 bases). There are 13 residues in the CDR3. V was cut by 10 bases and J by 5 bases, with 17 bases left in between. CDR3 DNA: TGTGCCACAGGGCCCGGGGGATTGGAGACCCAGTACTTC. The encoded protein is CATGPGGLETQYF.

The rearrangement joins TRBV28 to TRBJ1-1, with no clear D. CDR1 is MDHEN and CDR2 is SYDVKM in the germline V gene. The V end lost 7 bases, the J end lost 3 bases, and 9 bases lay between the germline ends. The CDR3 sequence is 12 residues long. Written as DNA, the CDR3 is TGTGCCAGCAACAGCCCGTACACTGAAGCTTTCTTT. Translation gives CASNSPYTEAFF.

The V call is TRBV7-6, the J call TRBJ2-3, with D possibly matching TRBD1 (6 bases). CDR1 is SGHVS, CDR2 FNYEAQ, per germline. The CDR3 has 14 residues. V gave up 0 bases and J gave up 4 bases, with 8 bases separating them. DNA for the CDR3: TGTGCCAGCAGCTTAGCAACAGGGTCAGATACGCAGTATTTT. Amino acid sequence: CASSLATGSDTQYF.

The chain uses TRBV29-1 and TRBJ2-7; D not resolved. The V and J ends lost 5 bases and 4 bases respectively, with 9 bases between them. The germline CDR1 and CDR2 sequences are SQVTM and ANQGSEA. This CDR3 has 11 residues. The CDR3 protein is CSVLARYEQYF. The CDR3 nucleotides are TGCAGCGTTTTAGCACGGTACGAGCAGTACTTC.

This rearrangement joins TRBV5-1 to TRBJ2-5; TRBD1 aligns across 8 bases. CDR3 length: 15 residues. V lost 4 bases to trimming and J lost 2 bases; unmatched junction nucleotides: 7. Germline CDR1 is SGHRS and CDR2 is YFSETQ. The CDR3 DNA sequence: TGCGCCAGCAGCGACCCGACAGGGGAGCAAGAGACCCAGTACTTC. Protein: CASSDPTGEQETQYF.

The chain recombines TRBV7-8 with TRBJ1-5; possible D gene TRBD1, 5 bases. The CDR3 contains 14 residues. V was cut by 4 bases and J by 7 bases, with 14 bases left in between. In germline, CDR1 is SGHVS, CDR2 FQNEAQ. The CDR3 DNA sequence: TGTGCCAGCAGCTCGAAGAGGGGAGGGCAGCCCCAGCATTTT. It specifies CASSSKRGGQPQHF.

The V and J genes are TRBV29-1 and TRBJ2-5; 7 bases are a match to TRBD2. The germline gives CDR1 SQVTM, CDR2 ANQGSEA. J lost 6 bases, V lost 7 bases, and 8 bases had no gene match. CDR3 length equals 12 residues. The CDR3 protein is CSAGGGRKTQYF. DNA of the CDR3: TGCAGCGCCGGGGGAGGGCGGAAGACCCAGTACTTC.

A few counts support this clone. V and J are TRBV28 and TRBJ2-5; D might be TRBD1 (7 bases). V was clipped by 7 bases and J by 7 bases, with 25 bases between them. The length of the CDR3 is 16 residues. The V gene's germline CDR1 is MDHEN and CDR2 SYDVKM. CDR3 sequence: CASIPRGEQGWSTQYF. CDR3 in DNA: TGTGCCAGCATCCCGCGGGGAGAACAGGGGTGGTCGACCCAGTACTTC.

The V call is TRBV5-5, the J call TRBJ2-7; the match to TRBD2 covers 10 bases. Per the germline V gene, CDR1 is SGHKS and CDR2 is YYEKEE (reference sequence). The V segment lost 1 base and the J segment 2 bases; nucleotides outside the gene matches: 3. This CDR3 comprises 15 residues. The CDR3 sequence is CASSLLAGEAYEQYF. CDR3 in DNA: TGTGCCAGCAGCTTGCTAGCGGGAGAGGCCTACGAGCAGTACTTC.

This rearrangement joins TRBV25-1 to TRBJ2-1, with D maybe TRBD2 (5 bases). The length of the CDR3 is 13 residues. The V gene lost 4 bases and the J gene lost 6 bases, with 10 bases spanning the gap. The germline V gene encodes CDR1 MGHDK and CDR2 SYGVNS. The CDR3 region has the DNA TGTGCCAGCAGTGTGCGAGGGCGCAATGAGCAGTTCTTC. It codes for CASSVRGRNEQFF.

V usage is TRBV5-1 and J usage is TRBJ2-1; TRBD2 matches 8 bases. Per germline, CDR1 SGHRS and CDR2 YFSETQ. The CDR3 has 14 amino acids. The junction had 3 bases not matched to a gene; V was cut back by 4 bases and J by 3 bases. The CDR3 loop reads CASSPGTSYNEQFF. CDR3 coding DNA: TGCGCCAGCAGCCCGGGGACTAGCTACAATGAGCAGTTCTTC.

This clone turned up a few times. This chain connects TRBV5-5 to TRBJ1-1; D remains unclear. The CDR3 is 12 residues long. V was shortened by 0 bases and J by 8 bases, with 8 bases between the two germline ends. Germline V CDR1 and CDR2: SGHKS, YYEKEE (reference sequence). CDR3 DNA: TGTGCCAGCAGCTTGGTGGAGGGAGAAGCTTTCTTT. This codes for CASSLVEGEAFF.

The chain is built from TRBV27 and TRBJ1-4, with D unclear. This CDR3 comprises 15 residues. Germline V lookup: CDR1 MNHEY, CDR2 SMNVEV (reference sequence). V was shortened by 6 bases and J by 7 bases, with 18 bases between the two germline ends. CDR3 sequence: CASSSLGGSGEKLFF. The CDR3 DNA reads as TGTGCCAGCAGCTCTCTCGGAGGAAGCGGTGAAAAACTGTTTTTT.

The chain carries TRBV4-3 and TRBJ2-5; maybe TRBD2 (6 bases). The CDR3 extends over 15 amino acids. Germline CDR1 is LGHNA and CDR2 is YSLEER. V gave up 0 bases and J gave up 5 bases, with 13 bases separating them. The CDR3 here is CASSQDLLAGETQYF. The CDR3 DNA reads as TGCGCCAGCAGCCAAGATTTACTAGCCGGGGAGACCCAGTACTTC.

The CDR3 loop reads CASSPTSGGFQETQYF. For the CDR3, the DNA is TGTGCCAGCAGCCCCACTAGCGGGGGCTTCCAAGAGACCCAGTACTTC. J is TRBJ2-5 and V is TRBV7-2, with TRBD2 identical over 11 bases. Per the germline V gene, CDR1 is SGHTA and CDR2 is FQGNSA. This CDR3 is built from 16 residues. Trimming cost V 5 bases and J 1 base; bases outside gene matches: 6.

This clone has only one observation. This chain uses TRBV7-6 with TRBJ1-5; D not resolved. CDR1 and CDR2 from the germline V gene are SGHVS and FNYEAQ. With 4 bases removed from V and 6 bases from J, the gap between germline ends came to 10 bases. The CDR3 spans 13 residues. The CDR3 protein is CASSSSGSQPQHF. For the CDR3, the DNA is TGTGCCAGCAGCTCCTCCGGCAGTCAGCCCCAGCATTTT. Using reference TRBV7-6 and TRBJ1-5 for the parts outside the CDR3, the full variable domain is GAGVSQSPRYKVTKRGQDVALRCDPISGHVSLYWYRQALGQGPEFLTYFNYEAQQDKSGLPNDRFSAERPEGSISTLTIQRTEQRDSAMYRCASSSSGSQPQHFGDGTRLSIL.

The rearrangement uses TRBV7-6 and TRBJ2-5, with D perhaps TRBD1 (7 bases). The germline gives CDR1 SGHVS, CDR2 FNYEAQ. The CDR3 totals 17 residues. V lost 2 bases to trimming and J lost 4 bases, with 20 bases between them. The CDR3 is CASSLRSRSGGGETQYF. CDR3 DNA: TGTGCCAGCAGCTTAAGGAGTAGGTCAGGGGGAGGAGAGACCCAGTACTTC.

This clone was recorded once. J is TRBJ2-1 and V is TRBV19; D may be TRBD2 (6 bases). Per the germline V gene, CDR1 is LNHDA and CDR2 is SQIVND (reference sequence). This CDR3 comprises 14 residues. Between the trimmed V and J ends, which lost 9 bases and 7 bases, there was a span of 19 bases. The CDR3: CASTSVAGSNEQFF. The CDR3 coding sequence is TGTGCCAGCACCTCTGTGGCGGGATCGAATGAGCAGTTCTTC.

This chain links TRBV5-6 with TRBJ2-2, with 8 nucleotides matching TRBD2. Trimming at V came to 0 bases and at J to 5 bases, leaving 0 bases not matched to a gene. This CDR3 comprises 14 residues. Germline lookup yields CDR1 SGHDT and CDR2 YYEEEE. CDR3: CASSLAGGTGELFF. CDR3 DNA: TGTGCCAGCAGCTTGGCGGGAGGGACCGGGGAGCTGTTTTTT.

CDR3 sequence (DNA): TGCGCCAGCAGCCAACAGGAGCACCCTACCTACGAGCAGTACTTC. Translation gives CASSQQEHPTYEQYF. The chain employs TRBV4-1 and TRBJ2-7; D is unresolved. This CDR3 spans 15 amino acids. The ends were cut back, 2 bases at V and 2 bases at J, with 13 bases in the middle. Per the germline V gene, CDR1 is MGHRA and CDR2 is YSYEKL.